This T cell receptor (beta chain) was identified during a study of blood T cell repertoires in COVID-19. Study summary: Samples representing acute and convalescent COVID-19 were sourced from the United States, Italy and Spain. T cells, B-cell-depleted T cells, or PBMCs supplied cDNA or gDNA.

In the original analysis: The assay estimated nucleated cells by amplifying reference gene primers. Produced via immunoSEQ multiplex PCR; TCRdb's table is partial and in-frame only. The V and J calls and clone size come from that table; D and trimming were worked out from the DNA. The sample holds around 260,000 clones, approximately 86% seen once. The CDR3 consists of 15 residues. Germline assignment: CDR1 ENHRY and CDR2 SYGVKD. V gave up 4 bases and J gave up 4 bases, with 13 bases separating them. The TCR originated in a man between 18 and 35 years old with active or convalescent COVID-19. J is TRBJ1-4 and V is TRBV10-3; a weak D match, TRBD1 (6 bases). The source material was peripheral blood. CDR3 sequence reads: CAISATGGNNEKLFF. In DNA, the CDR3 is TGTGCCATCAGTGCTACGGGGGGCAATAATGAAAAACTGTTTTTT.